Each of the 5 T cell receptor beta chains below was sequenced from the same sample in a study of tumor-infiltrating lymphocytes in primary liver carcinoma. The researchers produced TCR beta cDNA from approximately 540 ng total RNA with a constant-region primer. Three nested multiplex PCR rounds, a slightly modified ARM-PCR method, built the TCR beta libraries. With TRBV1-TRBV30 forward primers and a C-beta reverse primer, the first two PCR rounds were run for 9 to 10 cycles each. TCRdb ran MiXCR on the multiplex PCR reads and lists one entry per CDR3 protein. The sample gives some 320,000 distinct CDR3 sequences, 65% of which show up once; about 9.4% is in the top ten. Germline DNA was extracted too, while blood RNA derived from unsorted whole blood. The sequencing sample was made of peripheral blood. These receptors originate from a man aged 35 to 55 with primary liver carcinoma and hepatitis B virus infection.

This sequence joins TRBV7-9 and TRBJ2-1; D is ambiguous. The CDR3 sequence is 15 residues long. V gave up 5 bases and J gave up 0 bases, with 11 bases separating them. Germline V gene sequence: CDR1 SEHNR, CDR2 FQNEAQ (reference sequence). CDR3 region: CASSPDIHSYNEQFF. The CDR3 DNA reads as TGTGCCAGCAGCCCAGACATACACTCCTACAATGAGCAGTTCTTC.

A remark on this clonotype: A much more abundant neighbour one base away suggests this may be a read error. The chain has TRBV11-2 and TRBJ2-1; 10 bases are a match to TRBD2. V shed 4 bases and J 8 bases; nucleotides not matched to a gene: 8. This CDR3 region has 15 residues. Germline-derived CDR1 and CDR2 are SGHAT and FQNNGV. CDR3 nucleotides: TGTGCCAGCAGCTCTCGGAGCGGGAGGGGCGATGAGCAGTTCTTC. Translating it yields CASSSRSGRGDEQFF.

On this clonotype itself: One end of the junction does not line up with germline, which may come from a read error. The chain employs TRBV4-2 and TRBJ1-5; perhaps TRBD1 as D (5 bases). CDR1 LGHNA and CDR2 YNFKEQ come from the germline V gene. The CDR3 has 17 amino acids. Written as DNA, the CDR3 is TGTGCCAGGAGCCAAGATCGAGGTCAGGGAGGCAATCAGCCCCAGCATTTT. Its protein product is CARSQDRGQGGNQPQHF.

This clonotype has only a few counts. The genes are TRBV5-1 and TRBJ2-7; D is unclear. V lost 7 bases and J 5 bases, leaving 19 bases between the germline ends. This CDR3 region has 14 residues. CDR1 is SGHRS and CDR2 is YFSETQ in the germline V gene. This CDR3 reads CASRSWNEVDEQYF. The DNA of the CDR3 is TGCGCCAGCCGGTCGTGGAATGAGGTCGACGAGCAGTACTTC. The variable domain in full, completed from reference TRBV5-1 and TRBJ2-7, reads KAGVTQTPRYLIKTRGQQVTLSCSPISGHRSVSWYQQTPGQGLQFLFEYFSETQRNKGNFPGRFSGRQFSNSRSEMNVSTLELGDSALYLCASRSWNEVDEQYFGPGTRLTVT.

With regard to this clonotype: Germline is not matched at one junction end, which may reflect a read error. The rearrangement joins TRBV4-2 to TRBJ2-3, with D perhaps matching TRBD2 (6 bases). Germline V gives CDR1 LGHNA, CDR2 YNFKEQ. The CDR3 spans 15 residues. The CDR3 DNA is TGCTCCAGTAGCCCTAAGGCGGGACTCGCAGATACGCAGTATTTT. Translated: CSSSPKAGLADTQYF.